These 27 T cell receptor beta chains were sequenced from one sample in a study of T cell responses to AZD1222 COVID-19 vaccine. Libraries were prepared by immunoSEQ multiplex PCR; TCRdb keeps only in-frame clonotypes and omits some of them. This table has roughly 120,000 clones, approximately 85% appearing once. The sample was peripheral blood, taken on day 0 of AZD1222 vaccination. These receptors were obtained from an adult in good health.

This chain uses TRBV7-9 with TRBJ1-5; no clear D gene. CDR1 is SEHNR, CDR2 FQNEAQ, per germline (reference sequence). The CDR3 length is 13 residues. Trimming took 1 base from V and 6 from J, leaving 7 bases between them. The CDR3 region has the DNA TGTGCCAGCAGCTTAGGATACGCTCAGCCCCAGCATTTT. It specifies CASSLGYAQPQHF.

The sample holds one count of this clone. This sequence joins TRBV29-1 and TRBJ2-1, with D tentatively TRBD2 (5 bases). CDR1 is SQVTM, CDR2 ANQGSEA, per germline. The V end lost 6 bases, the J end lost 0 bases, and 12 bases lay between the germline ends. The CDR3 extends over 14 amino acids. CDR3 in DNA: TGCAGCGTCAACGGACTCAGCTCCTACAATGAGCAGTTCTTC. It specifies CSVNGLSSYNEQFF.

This rearrangement joins TRBV6-2 or TRBV6-3 to TRBJ1-5; weak D call: TRBD1 (6 bases). V lost 6 bases to trimming and J lost 7 bases, with 19 bases between them. This CDR3 spans 15 amino acids. Germline loops: CDR1 MNHEY, CDR2 SVGEGT. The CDR3: CASSPAGAGDQPQHF. In DNA form, the CDR3 reads TGTGCCAGCAGCCCCGCCGGGGCAGGGGACCAGCCCCAGCATTTT.

J is TRBJ2-5 and V is TRBV27, with D uncertain. This CDR3 has 12 residues. The ends were cut back, 5 bases at V and 5 bases at J, with 9 bases in the middle. Germline assignment: CDR1 MNHEY and CDR2 SMNVEV (reference sequence). CDR3 in DNA: TGTGCCAGCAGTGGGGAAAGGGAGACCCAGTACTTC. Protein sequence: CASSGERETQYF.

V gene TRBV7-3 combines with J gene TRBJ2-1; D unresolved. The CDR3 totals 15 residues. Per the germline V gene, CDR1 is SGHTA and CDR2 is FQGTGA. The germline V and J ends were trimmed by 5 bases and 0 bases, with 11 bases remaining between them. The CDR3 DNA reads as TGTGCCAGCAGCCCAAGCCGAGACTCCTACAATGAGCAGTTCTTC. Amino acids: CASSPSRDSYNEQFF. Full variable domain (remainder filled in from reference TRBV7-3 and TRBJ2-1): GAGVSQTPSNKVTEKGKYVELRCDPISGHTALYWYRQSLGQGPEFLIYFQGTGAADDSGLPNDRFFAVRPEGSVSTLKIQRTERGDSAVYLCASSPSRDSYNEQFFGPGTRLTVL.

V is TRBV9 and J is TRBJ1-1, with D hard to call. Germline loops: CDR1 SGDLS, CDR2 YYNGEE. V was trimmed by 4 bases and J by 7 bases, leaving 17 bases between them. The CDR3 loop spans 14 amino acids. The CDR3 DNA reads as TGTGCCAGCAGCCCCCTAGCCAGCCATCTTGAAGCTTTCTTT. It codes for CASSPLASHLEAFF.

The chain links TRBV6-1 to TRBJ2-1, with 10 bases identical to TRBD2. The germline V gene encodes CDR1 MNHNS and CDR2 SASEGT. Germline trimming cut 2 bases from V and 7 bases from J; bases unmatched to any gene: 8. The CDR3 loop spans 16 amino acids. CDR3 protein: CASSESRLAGANEQFF. The CDR3 coding sequence is TGTGCCAGCAGTGAAAGTCGGCTAGCGGGGGCGAATGAGCAGTTCTTC.

In nucleotides, the CDR3 is TGTGCCAGCAGCCGGACAGGGAGCGGTTCACCCCTCCACTTT. It yields the protein CASSRTGSGSPLHF. The chain links TRBV5-6 to TRBJ1-6, with 8 bases aligning to TRBD1. The CDR3 length is 14 residues. V lost 4 bases to trimming and J lost 9 bases; unmatched junction nucleotides: 6. Germline V gives CDR1 SGHDT, CDR2 YYEEEE.

This clone was observed once. The rearrangement uses TRBV5-1 and TRBJ1-6; 11 nucleotides align to TRBD1. The CDR3 extends over 16 amino acids. Germline-derived CDR1 and CDR2 are SGHRS and YFSETQ. Trimming removed 4 bases from V and 9 bases from J; junction bases left unmatched: 9. CDR3: CASSEDRGRNGSPLHF. For the CDR3, the DNA is TGCGCCAGCAGCGAGGACAGGGGGCGAAACGGTTCACCCCTCCACTTT.

V is TRBV30 and J is TRBJ1-1, with D unresolved. The CDR3 consists of 11 residues. Germline CDR1 reads GTSNPN; CDR2 reads SVGIG (reference sequence). V lost 6 bases and J 0 bases, leaving 5 bases between the germline ends. CDR3 in amino acids: CACGVNTEAFF. In nucleotides, the CDR3 is TGTGCCTGCGGGGTGAACACTGAAGCTTTCTTT. The full variable domain, with the rest looked up from reference TRBV30 and TRBJ1-1, is SQTIHQWPATLVQPVGSPLSLECTVEGTSNPNLYWYRQAAGRGLQLLFYSVGIGQISSEVPQNLSASRPQDRQFILSSKKLLLSDSGFYLCACGVNTEAFFGQGTRLTVV.

This sequence joins TRBV24-1 and TRBJ2-2, with 9 nucleotides matching TRBD1. CDR3 length equals 15 residues. Germline values: CDR1 KGHDR, CDR2 SFDVKD. Trimming took 6 bases from V and 4 from J; bases not matched to a gene: 5. CDR3 protein: CATSSTGGFTGELFF. CDR3 sequence (DNA): TGTGCCACCAGTTCGACAGGGGGATTCACCGGGGAGCTGTTTTTT.

V and J are TRBV7-2 and TRBJ1-2, with TRBD1 identical over 9 bases. The CDR3 extends over 14 amino acids. The germline V gene has CDR1 SGHTA and CDR2 FQGNSA. The ends lost 10 bases at V and 7 bases at J; junction bases unmatched: 13. CDR3 sequence: CATQKDRGTGGYTF. CDR3 DNA sequence: TGTGCCACGCAAAAGGACAGGGGAACCGGTGGCTACACCTTC.

The J gene is TRBJ2-2, the V gene TRBV15; D is perhaps TRBD2 (5 bases). Trimming left V 1 base short and J 0 bases short, with 9 bases between. Germline CDR1 is LNHNV and CDR2 is YYDKDF (reference sequence). CDR3 length: 16 amino acids. CDR3 nucleotide sequence: TGTGCCACCAGCAGAGGACGCGGGTCGAACACCGGGGAGCTGTTTTTT. This translates into CATSRGRGSNTGELFF.

This chain links TRBV5-1 with TRBJ2-1; 9 positions agree with TRBD2. J lost 3 bases, V lost 4 bases, and 8 bases had no gene match. Germline CDR1 and CDR2: SGHRS and YFSETQ. This CDR3 has 16 amino acids. In DNA form, the CDR3 reads TGCGCCAGCAGCCCTGACAGTAGCGGGGGCTACAATGAGCAGTTCTTC. This codes for CASSPDSSGGYNEQFF. Combining the CDR3 with reference TRBV5-1 and TRBJ2-1 gives the whole variable domain KAGVTQTPRYLIKTRGQQVTLSCSPISGHRSVSWYQQTPGQGLQFLFEYFSETQRNKGNFPGRFSGRQFSNSRSEMNVSTLELGDSALYLCASSPDSSGGYNEQFFGPGTRLTVL.

The gene calls are TRBV7-2 and TRBJ1-4, with D unclear. This CDR3 is 13 amino acids long. Germline lookup yields CDR1 SGHTA and CDR2 FQGNSA. Trimming left V 5 bases short and J 5 bases short, with 9 bases between. CDR3 amino acids: CASSPYGNEKLFF. The DNA of the CDR3 is TGTGCCAGCAGCCCCTACGGGAATGAAAAACTGTTTTTT.

This clone was found a few times. Other nucleotide sequences in the sample specify the same CDR3. The chain combines TRBV6-2 or TRBV6-3 with TRBJ1-2; D call uncertain. Germline V gene lookup returns CDR1 MNHEY and CDR2 SVGEGT. The V and J ends lost 2 bases and 5 bases respectively, with 6 bases between them. The CDR3 is 12 residues long. The CDR3 sequence is CASSYGPYGYTF. In nucleotides, the CDR3 is TGTGCCAGCAGTTACGGGCCGTATGGCTACACCTTC.

The genes are TRBV11-3 and TRBJ2-5; tentative D call: TRBD2 (5 bases). Trimming shortened V by 1 base and J by 7 bases, and 16 bases separated the two germline ends. The length of the CDR3 is 15 residues. Germline CDR1 SGHNT, CDR2 YENEEA. CDR3 amino acids: CASSLGHTRVGTQYF. CDR3 sequence (DNA): TGTGCCAGCAGCTTAGGACACACTAGGGTGGGGACCCAGTACTTC.

The chain combines TRBV7-3 with TRBJ1-3; D ambiguous. The germline CDR1 and CDR2 sequences are SGHTA and FQGTGA. The germline V and J ends were trimmed by 5 bases and 0 bases, with 8 bases remaining between them. This CDR3 has 14 amino acids. CDR3 sequence (DNA): TGTGCCAGCAGCGAACAGACCTCTGGAAACACCATATATTTT. Translation gives CASSEQTSGNTIYF.

The genes are TRBV6-6 and TRBJ2-1; D is unclear. Trimming took off 0 bases at V and 4 bases at J, with 1 base between the two ends. CDR1 MNHNY and CDR2 SVGAGI come from the germline V gene (reference sequence). The CDR3 is 12 amino acids. The CDR3 here is CASSYSYNEQFF. Here the CDR3 DNA reads TGTGCCAGCAGTTACTCGTACAATGAGCAGTTCTTC.

The chain employs TRBV7-6 and TRBJ2-3, with unresolved D. The CDR3 runs to 13 residues. Germline V lookup: CDR1 SGHVS, CDR2 FNYEAQ. The germline V and J ends were trimmed by 5 bases and 2 bases, with 8 bases remaining between them. CDR3 sequence (DNA): TGTGCCAGCAGCCCATTGGCCACAGATACGCAGTATTTT. Translation: CASSPLATDTQYF.

The CDR3: CASSPSSGGADTQYF. CDR3 sequence (DNA): TGTGCCAGCAGCCCTTCTAGCGGGGGGGCAGATACGCAGTATTTT. This chain connects TRBV3-1 (or the pseudogene TRBV3-2) to TRBJ2-3; TRBD2 agrees at 12 bases. CDR1 is LGHDT and CDR2 is YNNKEL in the germline V gene (reference sequence). CDR3 length equals 15 residues. V lost 4 bases and J lost 4; bases outside the gene matches: 3.

The genes are TRBV2 and TRBJ2-1, with 7 nucleotides matching TRBD2. The germline gives CDR1 SNHLY, CDR2 FYNNEI. With 8 bases clipped from V and 7 bases from J, the junction kept 14 bases outside the gene matches. This CDR3 is built from 15 residues. The CDR3, as DNA: TGTGCCAGCGCCCCTTGGACTAGTTTAGGGAATGAGCAGTTCTTC. Protein sequence: CASAPWTSLGNEQFF.

In the case of this clone: Within the sample, other DNA sequences also encode this same CDR3. This rearrangement joins TRBV19 to TRBJ1-2, with a tentative D call TRBD1 (5 bases). This CDR3 has 13 amino acids. Trimming left V 3 bases short and J 1 base short, with 6 bases between. Germline CDR1 and CDR2: LNHDA and SQIVND (reference sequence). CDR3 in amino acids: CASSIDSNYGYTF. The CDR3 coding sequence is TGTGCCAGTAGTATCGACAGTAACTATGGCTACACCTTC.

This clone was detected once. This rearrangement joins TRBV10-3 to TRBJ2-7; 13 nucleotides line up with TRBD2. Trimming took 3 bases from V and 6 from J; bases not matched to a gene: 14. The CDR3 runs 18 residues. Germline V gene lookup returns CDR1 ENHRY and CDR2 SYGVKD. CDR3 bases: TGTGCCATCAGTGATTCCCTCCTTGGACTAGCGGGAGAAGCCGAGCAGTACTTC. This sequence encodes CAISDSLLGLAGEAEQYF.

The chain joins TRBV6-1 to TRBJ1-1; 9 bases align to TRBD1. This CDR3 comprises 15 residues. CDR1 MNHNS and CDR2 SASEGT come from the germline V gene. J gave up 1 base and V 0 bases, and 0 bases lay outside the gene matches. As DNA, the CDR3 is TGTGCCAGCAGTGAAGCACAGGGGGCGAACACTGAAGCTTTCTTT. Its translation is CASSEAQGANTEAFF.

The sample holds one count of this clone. The V gene is TRBV29-1, the J gene TRBJ1-4; no clear D gene. Germline CDR1 is SQVTM and CDR2 is ANQGSEA. Trimming shortened V by 3 bases and J by 1 base, and 6 bases separated the two germline ends. The length of the CDR3 is 13 residues. This CDR3 is CSVEGQTNEKLFF. The CDR3 DNA sequence: TGCAGCGTTGAGGGCCAAACTAATGAAAAACTGTTTTTT.

The chain combines TRBV9 with TRBJ2-1; D unclear. Germline assignment: CDR1 SGDLS and CDR2 YYNGEE. The V and J ends lost 0 bases and 2 bases respectively, with 3 bases between them. CDR3 length: 13 residues. The CDR3 sequence is CASSVGTYNEQFF. Written as DNA, the CDR3 is TGTGCCAGCAGCGTAGGGACCTACAATGAGCAGTTCTTC.